Listed below are T cell receptor beta chains from one sample, sequenced in a study of T cell changes during pregnancy in multiple sclerosis. Measured with immunoSEQ multiplex PCR; TCRdb has only the in-frame clones, and not every one. The sample records around 56,000 clones, more than 85% being singletons. The material sequenced was peripheral blood, taken in the third trimester of pregnancy. Source of these receptors: a female donor in good health, enrolled as a control in a pregnancy study. The CDR3 runs from the conserved cysteine through the conserved F or W. D genes are given only for firm matches. A clone size is listed for some rows: how often the clone was seen (once, few, many), or a class if it is expanded.

>-|TRBD2|TRBJ2-7|TRBV7-2
TGTGCCAGCAGCTTGACTAGCGGGAGCTACGAGCAGTACTTC
CASSLTSGSYEQYF
>-|-|TRBJ1-5|TRBV15
TGTGCCACCCAGGATAGCAATCAGCCCCAGCATTTT
CATQDSNQPQHF
>-|-|TRBJ1-3|TRBV6-1
TGTGCCAGCAGTGTCGGGGTTCTTGGAAACACCATATATTTT
CASSVGVLGNTIYF
>few|TRBD1|TRBJ2-2|TRBV19
TGTGCCAGTAGTATAGTCCGGGACAGGGTATTTAACACCGGGGAGCTGTTTTTT
CASSIVRDRVFNTGELFF
>-|TRBD1|TRBJ1-2|TRBV9
TGTGCCAGCAGCGTAGGAGGGACAGGGGTCTATGGCTACACCTTC
CASSVGGTGVYGYTF
>-|-|TRBJ1-1|TRBV19
TGTGCCAGTAGTACAGTCATGAACACTGAAGCTTTCTTT
CASSTVMNTEAFF
>-|-|TRBJ2-1|TRBV2
TGTGCCAGTGGGGTAGAGGGGGTCAATGAGCAGTTCTTC
CASGVEGVNEQFF
>once|TRBD1|TRBJ1-2|TRBV9
TGTGCCAGCACCGCAGGGGGGACTAACTATGGCTACACCTTC
CASTAGGTNYGYTF
>-|TRBD1|TRBJ1-4|TRBV27
TGTGCCAGCAGTTTGAAAGGGACAGATGAAAAACTGTTTTTT
CASSLKGTDEKLFF
>-|TRBD1|TRBJ1-4|TRBV6-5
TGTGCCAGCATGGGACAGGGACAGGAAAAACTGTTTTTT
CASMGQGQEKLFF
>-|-|TRBJ2-3|TRBV27
TGTGCCAGCAGTTTATTGGCGGGAGAGGGGGTTTTAGGAGATACGCAGTATTTT
CASSLLAGEGVLGDTQYF
>few|-|TRBJ1-2|TRBV11-2
TGTGCCAGCAGCCTTACCTTGACTACTTTAAACTATGGCTACACCTTC
CASSLTLTTLNYGYTF
>-|-|TRBJ2-1|TRBV28
TGTGCCAGCAGTTTAGCGGGGAGCTCCTACAATGAGCAGTTCTTC
CASSLAGSSYNEQFF
>-|-|TRBJ1-2|TRBV6-1
TGTGCCAGCAGCTCCTACTATGGCTACACCTTC
CASSSYYGYTF
>-|TRBD2|TRBJ2-2|TRBV15
TGTGCCACCAGCAGAGGACAATTCTTGGGACTAGCGGGAGGGCTATCCGGGGAGCTGTTTTTT
CATSRGQFLGLAGGLSGELFF
>-|TRBD1|TRBJ1-2|TRBV19
TGTGCCAGTAACCCTTTGGGACAGGGATATGGCTACACCTTC
CASNPLGQGYGYTF
>-|-|TRBJ1-1|TRBV2
TGTGCCAGCAGTGAGGGAGGAGGCCCGGCTTTCTTT
CASSEGGGPAFF
>-|TRBD2|TRBJ2-7|TRBV27
TGTGCCAGCACCCGCGGGAGTTACATGTACTTC
CASTRGSYMYF
>few|TRBD1|TRBJ1-6|TRBV7-3
TGTGCCAGCAGCTTTGGCGGGACAGGGGCCGGGTCACCCCTCCACTTT
CASSFGGTGAGSPLHF
>-|-|TRBJ2-5|TRBV29-1
TGCAGCGTTGAAGATGCGACGGGAGAGACCCAGTACTTC
CSVEDATGETQYF
>-|TRBD2|TRBJ2-3|TRBV7-9
TGTGCCAGCAGCACTAGCGGGGGCCTCACAGATACGCAGTATTTT
CASSTSGGLTDTQYF
>-|-|TRBJ2-5|TRBV15
TGTGCCACCAGCAGAGATCGGCAGGCTGAGACCCAGTACTTC
CATSRDRQAETQYF
>-|TRBD1|TRBJ1-2|TRBV5-1
TGCGCCAGCAGCTTGGTAGCAGGGGGCAAGGCTGGCTACACCTTC
CASSLVAGGKAGYTF
>-|TRBD2|TRBJ2-5|TRBV19
TGTGCCAGTAGTATTATCGCGGCTAGCGGGGAGGCAGAGACCCAGTACTTC
CASSIIAASGEAETQYF
>-|TRBD1|TRBJ1-2|TRBV4-3
TGCGCCAGCAGCCAAGTGAGGGACAGGGGCTATGGCTACACCTTC
CASSQVRDRGYGYTF
>-|-|TRBJ1-6|TRBV9
TGTGCCAGCAGCAGCGTGGGGGGGGACTCGGCACCCCTCCACTTT
CASSSVGGDSAPLHF
>-|-|TRBJ1-4|TRBV30
TGTGCCTGGAGTGTCGGGGTTGCACGGGAAAAACTGTTTTTT
CAWSVGVAREKLFF
>-|-|TRBJ2-7|TRBV18
TGTGCCAGCTCACCCCTACAGGGGACTGGGGCTCGGAACGAGCAGTACTTC
CASSPLQGTGARNEQYF
>-|TRBD1|TRBJ1-1|TRBV2
TGTGCCAGCGGCCGGCGGGACAGTGCCCTGTCGTCTGAAGCTTTCTTT
CASGRRDSALSSEAFF
>once|TRBD1|TRBJ1-2|TRBV5-4
TGTGCCAGCCAGGGGGGCACGGACTATGGCTACACCTTC
CASQGGTDYGYTF
>-|-|TRBJ2-5|TRBV28
TGTGCCAGCAGTACGACAGGCCGGGCAGGGGAGACCCAGTACTTC
CASSTTGRAGETQYF
>-|-|TRBJ2-7|TRBV4-1
TGCGCCAGCAGCCAAGATCAACTAGCAGGCGGCGAGCAGTACTTC
CASSQDQLAGGEQYF
>-|TRBD1|TRBJ1-5|TRBV5-5
TGTGCCAGCAGCATATCTCTCCTTTCAGGGGGGTATAGCAATCAGCCCCAGCATTTT
CASSISLLSGGYSNQPQHF
>-|TRBD2|TRBJ2-1|TRBV7-8
TGTGCCAGCAGCTTAAGCGGGGGGGCCTCCAATGAGCAGTTCTTC
CASSLSGGASNEQFF
>-|TRBD1|TRBJ2-1|TRBV7-9
TGTGCCAGCAGCTCAGGACAGGGGGCGTTCAATGAGCAGTTCTTC
CASSSGQGAFNEQFF
>-|-|TRBJ1-5|TRBV2
TGTGCCAGCAGTGAAGGGCCGACGGACTATAGCAATCAGCCCCAGCATTTT
CASSEGPTDYSNQPQHF
>few|-|TRBJ1-5|TRBV5-1
TGCGCCAGCAGCTTGGACGGGGGTTCGAATCAGCCCCAGCATTTT
CASSLDGGSNQPQHF
>-|-|TRBJ1-2|TRBV5-1
TGCGCCAGCAGCTTAGGGCGCCGGGGGGTTCTTTCCTATGGCTACACCTTC
CASSLGRRGVLSYGYTF
>-|TRBD1|TRBJ1-5|TRBV7-2
TGTGCCAGCAGCTTATTTCCGGACAGGGGACAAAGGGGCAATCAGCCCCAGCATTTT
CASSLFPDRGQRGNQPQHF
>-|TRBD1|TRBJ1-2|TRBV19
TGTGCCAGCAAATCGAAGGGGGCGGACTATGGCTACACCTTC
CASKSKGADYGYTF
>-|TRBD2|TRBJ2-5|TRBV19
TGTGCCAGTAGTCCTAGGACTAGAAGGGAGACCCAGTACTTC
CASSPRTRRETQYF
>-|TRBD1|TRBJ1-1|TRBV6-6
TGTGCCAGCAGTCCAATGACAGGGGGGATTGGTGAAGCTTTCTTT
CASSPMTGGIGEAFF
>-|-|TRBJ2-2|TRBV10-3
TGTGCCAGTCGGACCTCCGGGGGGCGGGAGCTGTTTTTT
CASRTSGGRELFF
>-|TRBD1|TRBJ1-4|TRBV7-3
TGTGCCAGCAGCTTAACCGTGGACAGGGGGCACCCCCCAACTAATGAAAAACTGTTTTTT
CASSLTVDRGHPPTNEKLFF
>-|TRBD1|TRBJ2-1|TRBV7-3
TGTGCCAGCAGCCGACCCCCAGGGGGCGAGAATGAGCAGTTCTTC
CASSRPPGGENEQFF
>-|-|TRBJ2-7|TRBV5-1
TGCGCCAGCAGCTTTCTGACAGTCTCCTACGAGCAGTACTTC
CASSFLTVSYEQYF
>-|-|TRBJ1-3|TRBV6-1
TGTGCCAGCAGTGAGGTACTTGGACAGCGGCGAAACACCATATATTTT
CASSEVLGQRRNTIYF
>-|TRBD1|TRBJ2-7|TRBV11-2
TGTGCCAGCAGCTTAGTAGGGGGCCCCTACGAGCAGTACTTC
CASSLVGGPYEQYF
>-|TRBD1|TRBJ1-2|TRBV28
TGTGCCAGCAGTTTAGGGACAGGGTTCTATGGCTACACCTTC
CASSLGTGFYGYTF
>-|TRBD1|TRBJ1-6|TRBV19
TGTGCCAGTAGTATCCCAGGGGGCAAGGATTCACCCCTCCACTTT
CASSIPGGKDSPLHF
>-|TRBD1|TRBJ1-1|TRBV30
TGTGCCTGGAGTGTACAGGGGCTGGGAGCTTTCTTT
CAWSVQGLGAFF
>-|TRBD1|TRBJ2-2|TRBV7-8
TGTGCCAGCAGCTTTATGGGACAGGGAACCGGGGAGCTGTTTTTT
CASSFMGQGTGELFF
>once|-|TRBJ1-2|TRBV7-2
TGTGCCAGCAGCTTAGGAGTGCACAGCGGCTACACCTTC
CASSLGVHSGYTF
>-|TRBD2|TRBJ2-1|TRBV4-1
TGCGCCAGCAGCCACACTTTGATTGCGGGGGAAGACTACAATGAGCAGTTCTTC
CASSHTLIAGEDYNEQFF
>once|TRBD2|TRBJ2-7|TRBV27
TGTGCCAGTTGGGGGGGGTACGAGCAGTACTTC
CASWGGYEQYF
>-|-|TRBJ1-3|TRBV7-9
TGTGCCAGCAGCTTTGGAGGGGGAAACACCATATATTTT
CASSFGGGNTIYF
>-|TRBD2|TRBJ2-7|TRBV6-1
TGTGCCAGCGGAGCGGGAGGGAGTTCGTGGGAGCAGTACTTC
CASGAGGSSWEQYF